These T cell receptor beta chains were read from a single sample in a study of control samples from healthy donors and cancer patients. The assay was immunoSEQ multiplex PCR, and TCRdb's table has in-frame clones only and misses some. This table holds roughly 100,000 clones, just under 95% found once. Sequencing was carried out using blood. All receptors come from a human donor in good health. The donor label of this sample is uncertain. Both conserved end residues are trimmed from each CDR3.

V gene: TRBV6-1
J gene: TRBJ1-6
CDR3 protein: ASSEAGDRSFSYNSPLH

V gene: TRBV19
J gene: TRBJ2-5
CDR3 protein: ASSMGSRGFGETQY

V gene: TRBV27
J gene: TRBJ2-5
CDR3 protein: ASSLSMGGARETQY

V gene: TRBV2
J gene: TRBJ1-4
CDR3 protein: ASSLRTGGYTNEKLF

V gene: TRBV2
J gene: TRBJ1-4
CDR3 protein: ASSEHATNEKLF

V gene: TRBV6-1
J gene: TRBJ2-3
CDR3 protein: ASSETSGGADTQY

V gene: TRBV7-9
J gene: TRBJ1-1
CDR3 protein: ASSLELGEAF

V gene: TRBV13
J gene: TRBJ2-3
CDR3 protein: ASSPGSGTDTQY

V gene: TRBV29-1
J gene: TRBJ1-1
CDR3 protein: SALRVGNTEAF

V gene: TRBV6-2/TRBV6-3
J gene: TRBJ2-5
CDR3 protein: ASSSPRLAIEETQY

V gene: TRBV7-8
J gene: TRBJ2-3
CDR3 protein: ASSLEGSGGTTDTQY

V gene: TRBV5-6
J gene: TRBJ2-2
CDR3 protein: ASRFTSGGGGELF

V gene: TRBV5-6
J gene: TRBJ2-3
CDR3 protein: ASSGGDTQY

V gene: TRBV30
J gene: TRBJ2-3
CDR3 protein: AWSGGAFDTQY

V gene: TRBV30
J gene: TRBJ2-5
CDR3 protein: AWRLWGVQETQY

V gene: TRBV6-5
J gene: TRBJ1-2
CDR3 protein: ASSYPTGTGGDGYT

V gene: TRBV18
J gene: TRBJ1-2
CDR3 protein: ASSATGNYGHT

V gene: TRBV6-5
J gene: TRBJ1-1
CDR3 protein: ASSPLDRFNTEAF

V gene: TRBV2
J gene: TRBJ2-7
CDR3 protein: ASSQGQGYGFYEQY

V gene: TRBV2
J gene: TRBJ2-3
CDR3 protein: ASSEQGQNTDTQY

V gene: TRBV4-2
J gene: TRBJ2-6
CDR3 protein: ASSQDSGLSGANVLT

V gene: TRBV18
J gene: TRBJ1-5
CDR3 protein: ASSDNQGGNQPQH

V gene: TRBV12-5
J gene: TRBJ1-5
CDR3 protein: ASGSGKDQPQH

V gene: TRBV5-5
J gene: TRBJ1-6
CDR3 protein: ASSPRRQENSPLH

V gene: TRBV5-4
J gene: TRBJ1-5
CDR3 protein: ASSLGENQPQH

V gene: TRBV3-1/TRBV3-2
J gene: TRBJ1-4
CDR3 protein: ASSQRDRGREKLF

V gene: TRBV6-1
J gene: TRBJ1-3
CDR3 protein: ASSEEGRGTTGNTIY

V gene: TRBV3-1/TRBV3-2
J gene: TRBJ1-2
CDR3 protein: ASSQDWGYT

V gene: TRBV14
J gene: TRBJ1-2
CDR3 protein: ASSQDWGGYGGYT

V gene: TRBV15
J gene: TRBJ1-2
CDR3 protein: ATSRETGDYGYT

V gene: TRBV19
J gene: TRBJ2-1
CDR3 protein: ASSARAGGSYNEQF

V gene: TRBV5-1
J gene: TRBJ1-1
CDR3 protein: AGQGQGLNTEAF

V gene: TRBV6-2/TRBV6-3
J gene: TRBJ2-2
CDR3 protein: ASSLLLAGGPPGELF

V gene: TRBV7-8
J gene: TRBJ2-1
CDR3 protein: ASSSGLAGKQF

V gene: TRBV27
J gene: TRBJ1-5
CDR3 protein: ASSLSGYSNQPQH

V gene: TRBV19
J gene: TRBJ2-3
CDR3 protein: ASSIDFGTDTQY

V gene: TRBV28
J gene: TRBJ2-5
CDR3 protein: ASSLRRGTLQETQY

V gene: TRBV19
J gene: TRBJ2-4
CDR3 protein: ASSIDQGTKNIQY

V gene: TRBV5-6
J gene: TRBJ2-5
CDR3 protein: ASSLGRSGTQY

V gene: TRBV6-1
J gene: TRBJ2-3
CDR3 protein: ASSEPASTDTQY

V gene: TRBV7-3
J gene: TRBJ2-1
CDR3 protein: ASSSDRANEQF

V gene: TRBV5-8
J gene: TRBJ1-6
CDR3 protein: ASSWGQASNNSPLH

V gene: TRBV3-1/TRBV3-2
J gene: TRBJ2-3
CDR3 protein: ASSQETYERSTDTQY

V gene: TRBV10-1
J gene: TRBJ2-3
CDR3 protein: ASSEGLTGGTQY

V gene: TRBV27
J gene: TRBJ2-6
CDR3 protein: ASSGTGVSGANVLT

V gene: TRBV5-6
J gene: TRBJ1-5
CDR3 protein: ASSFGRLKPQH

V gene: TRBV9
J gene: TRBJ2-5
CDR3 protein: ASSVASSGETQY

V gene: TRBV5-1
J gene: TRBJ1-6
CDR3 protein: ASNREGNSPLH

V gene: TRBV28
J gene: TRBJ1-5
CDR3 protein: ASSFLTGIRNQPQH

V gene: TRBV20-1
J gene: TRBJ1-1
CDR3 protein: SASLGGTEAF

V gene: TRBV6-1
J gene: TRBJ1-2
CDR3 protein: ASREPRDRVNYGYT

V gene: TRBV6-1
J gene: TRBJ1-2
CDR3 protein: ASSEVAGTYGYT

V gene: TRBV7-9
J gene: TRBJ2-1
CDR3 protein: ASSLVYREGGEQL

V gene: TRBV18
J gene: TRBJ2-2
CDR3 protein: ASSEGQETGELF

V gene: TRBV9
J gene: TRBJ1-6
CDR3 protein: ASSAGQGYNSPLH